The subject of this entry is one TCR beta chain. From the multiplex PCR reads, TCRdb called clonotypes with MiXCR, one entry per CDR3 protein. The table lists about 220,000 distinct CDR3 sequences, under 40% of them singletons. CDR1 is LGHNA and CDR2 is YNFKEQ in the germline V gene. The CDR3 totals 14 residues. V lost 1 base and J lost 4, with 11 bases in between. Samples came from axillary lymph nodes draining the breast cancer. The record originates from a study of breast tumors, draining lymph nodes, adjacent tissues. The receptor comes from a female donor with breast cancer. Some clones in this sample may be carry-over from other donors' samples. The rearrangement uses TRBV4-2 and TRBJ2-7, with a possible D match to TRBD1 (6 bases). Sequenced material: axillary lymph node tissue. CDR3 residues: CASSQAGQGYEQYF. CDR3 in DNA: TGTGCCAGCAGCCAAGCGGGCCAGGGGTACGAGCAGTACTTC.